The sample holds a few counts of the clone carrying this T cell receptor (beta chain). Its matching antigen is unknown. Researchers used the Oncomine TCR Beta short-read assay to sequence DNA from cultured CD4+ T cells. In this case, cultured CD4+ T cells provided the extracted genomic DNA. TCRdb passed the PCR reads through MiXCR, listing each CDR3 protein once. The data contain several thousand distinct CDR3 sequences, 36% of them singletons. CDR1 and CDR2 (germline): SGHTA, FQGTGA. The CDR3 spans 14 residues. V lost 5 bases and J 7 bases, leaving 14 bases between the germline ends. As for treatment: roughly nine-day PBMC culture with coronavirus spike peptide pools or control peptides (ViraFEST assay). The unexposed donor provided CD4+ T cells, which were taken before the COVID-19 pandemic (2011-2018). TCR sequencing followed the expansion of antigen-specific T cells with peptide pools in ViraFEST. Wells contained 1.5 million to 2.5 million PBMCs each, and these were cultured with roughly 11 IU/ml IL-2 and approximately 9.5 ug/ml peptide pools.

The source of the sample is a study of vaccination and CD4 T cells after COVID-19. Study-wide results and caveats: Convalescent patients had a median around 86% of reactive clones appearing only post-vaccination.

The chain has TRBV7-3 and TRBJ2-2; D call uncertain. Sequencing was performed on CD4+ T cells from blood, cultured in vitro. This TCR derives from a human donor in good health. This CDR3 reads CASSRSGTDGELFF. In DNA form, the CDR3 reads TGTGCCAGCAGCCGGTCAGGCACCGACGGGGAGCTGTTTTTT.